This TCR beta chain stems from a study of response to subunit inactivated influenza vaccine. General study points: After each seasonal influenza vaccination, few new T cells are recruited, the authors suggested.

TCRdb reprocessed the RT-PCR reads via MiXCR and lists one record per CDR3 protein. Here the sample spans approximately 500,000 distinct CDR3 sequences, 10% to 15% being singletons. Trimming took 6 bases from V and 5 from J, leaving 16 bases between them. The CDR3 consists of 15 residues. Germline V lookup: CDR1 MGHDK, CDR2 SYGVNS. Notes on this clonotype: As yet, its antigen is unknown.

The sequencing used PBMCs from blood, collected roughly 46 days after vaccination. The chain uses TRBV25-1 and TRBJ2-2; D possibly corresponds to TRBD2 (6 bases). The receptor was isolated from a man aged 50 or older who received an inactivated influenza vaccine. Written as DNA, the CDR3 is TGTGCCAGCAGCGGGGGTCACCTAGGAACCGGGGAGCTGTTTTTT. It is translated as CASSGGHLGTGELFF.